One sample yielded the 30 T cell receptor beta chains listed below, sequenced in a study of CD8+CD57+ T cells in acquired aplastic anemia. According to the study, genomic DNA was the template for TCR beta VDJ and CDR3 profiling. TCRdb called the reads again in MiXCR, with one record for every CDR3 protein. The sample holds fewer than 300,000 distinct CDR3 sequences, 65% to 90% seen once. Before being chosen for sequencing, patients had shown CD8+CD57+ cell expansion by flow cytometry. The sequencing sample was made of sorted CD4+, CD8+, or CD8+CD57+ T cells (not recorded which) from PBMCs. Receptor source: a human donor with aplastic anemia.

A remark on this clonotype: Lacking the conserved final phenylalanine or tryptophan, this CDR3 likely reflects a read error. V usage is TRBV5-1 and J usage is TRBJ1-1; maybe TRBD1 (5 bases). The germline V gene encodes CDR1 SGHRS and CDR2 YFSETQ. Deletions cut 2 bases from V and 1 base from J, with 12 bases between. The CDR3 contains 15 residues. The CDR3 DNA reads TGCGCCAGCAGCTTAGCCCTGACAGAGAACACTGAAGCTTTCTCT. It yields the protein CASSLALTENTEAFS.

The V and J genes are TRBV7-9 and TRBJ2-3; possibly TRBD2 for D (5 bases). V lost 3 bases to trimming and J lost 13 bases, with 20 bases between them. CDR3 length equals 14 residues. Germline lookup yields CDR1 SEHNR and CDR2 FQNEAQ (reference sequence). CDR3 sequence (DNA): TGTGCCAGCAGCTTTCCAAGAGGCGCGGGTAGGGAGTATTTT. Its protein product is CASSFPRGAGREYF.

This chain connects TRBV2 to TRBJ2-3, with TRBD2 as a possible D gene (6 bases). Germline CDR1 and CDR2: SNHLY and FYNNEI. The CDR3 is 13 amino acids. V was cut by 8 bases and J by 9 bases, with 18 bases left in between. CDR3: CASGDGSAKTQYF. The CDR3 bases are TGTGCCAGCGGGGACGGGAGCGCAAAGACGCAGTATTTT. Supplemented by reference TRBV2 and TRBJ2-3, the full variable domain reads EPEVTQTPSHQVTQMGQEVILRCVPISNHLYFYWYRQILGQKVEFLVSFYNNEISEKSEIFDDQFSVERPDGSNFTLKIRSTKLEDSAMYFCASGDGSAKTQYFGPGTRLTVL.

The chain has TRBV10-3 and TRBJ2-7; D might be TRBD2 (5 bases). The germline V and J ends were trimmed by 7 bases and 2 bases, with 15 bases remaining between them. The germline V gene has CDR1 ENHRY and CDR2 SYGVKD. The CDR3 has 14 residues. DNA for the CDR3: TGTGCCATCAAGATGTCGGGAAGCGCCTACGAGCAGTACTTC. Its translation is CAIKMSGSAYEQYF.

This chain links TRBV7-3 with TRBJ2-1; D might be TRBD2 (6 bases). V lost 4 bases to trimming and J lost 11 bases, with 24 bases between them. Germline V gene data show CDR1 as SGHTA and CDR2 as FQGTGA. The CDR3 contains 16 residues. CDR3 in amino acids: CASSSSGTWGENQQFF. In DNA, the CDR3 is TGTGCCAGCAGCTCCTCAGGCACTTGGGGGGAGAATCAGCAGTTCTTC.

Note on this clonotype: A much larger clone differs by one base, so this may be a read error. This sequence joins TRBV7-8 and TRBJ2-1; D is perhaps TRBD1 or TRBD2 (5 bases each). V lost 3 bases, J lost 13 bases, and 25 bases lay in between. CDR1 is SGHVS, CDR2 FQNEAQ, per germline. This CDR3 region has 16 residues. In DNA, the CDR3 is TGTGCCAGCAGCTTTCGTCCAGACGGGGCAGCCCTTTCCCAGTTCTTC. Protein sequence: CASSFRPDGAALSQFF.

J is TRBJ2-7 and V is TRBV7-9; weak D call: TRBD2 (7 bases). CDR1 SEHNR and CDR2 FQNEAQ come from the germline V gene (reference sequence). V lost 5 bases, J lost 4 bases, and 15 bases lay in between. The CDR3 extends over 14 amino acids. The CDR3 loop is CASSVGGGSYEQYV. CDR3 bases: TGTGCCAGCAGCGTAGGCGGGGGCTCATACGAGCAGTACGTC.

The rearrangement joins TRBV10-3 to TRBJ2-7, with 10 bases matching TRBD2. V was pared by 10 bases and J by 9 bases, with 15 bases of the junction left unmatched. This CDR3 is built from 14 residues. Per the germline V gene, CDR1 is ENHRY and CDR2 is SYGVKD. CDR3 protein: CATRPSSSGRGQYV. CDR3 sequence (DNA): TGTGCCACCCGACCATCCTCTAGCGGGAGAGGGCAGTACGTC.

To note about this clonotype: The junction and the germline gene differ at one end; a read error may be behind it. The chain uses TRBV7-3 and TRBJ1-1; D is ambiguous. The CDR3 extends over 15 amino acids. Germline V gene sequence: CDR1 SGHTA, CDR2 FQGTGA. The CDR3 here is CASSLDQRGNTESFF. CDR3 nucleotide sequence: TGTGCCAGCAGCTTAGATCAGAGAGGGAACACTGAATCTTTCTTT.

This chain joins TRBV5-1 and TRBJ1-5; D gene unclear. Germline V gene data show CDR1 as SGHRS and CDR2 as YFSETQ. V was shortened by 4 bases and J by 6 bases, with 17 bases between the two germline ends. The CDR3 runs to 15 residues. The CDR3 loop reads CASSPGTEAFQPQHF. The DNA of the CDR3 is TGCGCCAGCAGCCCCGGCACTGAAGCTTTTCAGCCCCAGCATTTT.

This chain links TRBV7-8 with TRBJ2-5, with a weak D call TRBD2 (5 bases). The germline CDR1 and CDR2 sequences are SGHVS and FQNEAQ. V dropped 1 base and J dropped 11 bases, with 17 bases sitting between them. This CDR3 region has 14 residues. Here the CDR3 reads CASSLGRGHDTQYF. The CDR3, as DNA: TGTGCCAGCAGCTTAGGGAGAGGGCACGATACGCAGTACTTC.

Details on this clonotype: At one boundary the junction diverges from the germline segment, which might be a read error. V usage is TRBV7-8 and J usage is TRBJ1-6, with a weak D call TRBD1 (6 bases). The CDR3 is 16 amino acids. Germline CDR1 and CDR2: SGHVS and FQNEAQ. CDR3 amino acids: CASSLGGGGDKSPLHF. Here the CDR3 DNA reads TGTGCCAGCAGCTTAGGGGGGGGCGGCGATAAGTCACCTCTCCACTTT. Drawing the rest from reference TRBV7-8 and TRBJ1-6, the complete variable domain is GAGVSQSPRYKVAKRGQDVALRCDPISGHVSLFWYQQALGQGPEFLTYFQNEAQLDKSGLPSDRFFAERPEGSVSTLKIQRTQQEDSAVYLCASSLGGGGDKSPLHFGNGTRLTVT.

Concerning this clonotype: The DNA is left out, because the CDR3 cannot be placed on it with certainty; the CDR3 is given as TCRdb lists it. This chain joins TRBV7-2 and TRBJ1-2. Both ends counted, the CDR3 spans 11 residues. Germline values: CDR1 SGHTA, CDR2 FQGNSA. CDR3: CASSVAAGSTF.

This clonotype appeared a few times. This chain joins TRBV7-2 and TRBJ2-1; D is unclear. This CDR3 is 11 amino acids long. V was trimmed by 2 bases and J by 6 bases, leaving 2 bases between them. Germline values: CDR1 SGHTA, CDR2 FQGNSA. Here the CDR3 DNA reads TGTGCCAGCAGCTTATTCAATGAGCAGTTCTTC. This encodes CASSLFNEQFF.

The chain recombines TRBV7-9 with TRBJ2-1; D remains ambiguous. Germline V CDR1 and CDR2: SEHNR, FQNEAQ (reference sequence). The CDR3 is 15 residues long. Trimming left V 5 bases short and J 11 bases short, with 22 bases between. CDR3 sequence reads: CASSRTTGTDTQQFF. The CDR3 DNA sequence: TGTGCCAGCAGCCGAACGACCGGCACAGATACGCAGCAGTTCTTC.

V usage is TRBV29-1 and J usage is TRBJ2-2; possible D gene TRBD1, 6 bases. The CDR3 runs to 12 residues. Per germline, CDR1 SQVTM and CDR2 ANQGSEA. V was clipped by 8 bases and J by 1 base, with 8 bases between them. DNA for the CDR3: TGCAGCACAGGGAGGAACACCGGGGAGCTGTTTTTT. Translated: CSTGRNTGELFF.

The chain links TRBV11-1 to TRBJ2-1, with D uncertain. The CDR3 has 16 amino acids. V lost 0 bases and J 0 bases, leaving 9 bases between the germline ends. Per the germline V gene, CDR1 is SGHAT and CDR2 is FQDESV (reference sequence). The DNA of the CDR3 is TGTGCCAGCAGCTTAGCGCGGAAAAGCTCCTACAATGAGCAGTTCTTC. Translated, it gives CASSLARKSSYNEQFF.

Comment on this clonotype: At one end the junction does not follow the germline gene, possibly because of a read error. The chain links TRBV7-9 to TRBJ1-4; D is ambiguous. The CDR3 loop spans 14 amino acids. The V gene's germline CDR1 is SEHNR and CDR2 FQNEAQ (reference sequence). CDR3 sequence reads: CAGKRARENEYFVF. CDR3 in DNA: TGTGCCGGAAAGAGGGCTAGGGAGAACGAGTACTTCGTTTTT.

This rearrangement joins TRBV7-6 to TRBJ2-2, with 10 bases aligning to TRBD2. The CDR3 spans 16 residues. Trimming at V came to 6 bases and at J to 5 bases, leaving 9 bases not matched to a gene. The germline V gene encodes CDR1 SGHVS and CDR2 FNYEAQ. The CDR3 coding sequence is TGTGCCAGCAGTTCTGGACTAGCGGTTTATACCGGGGAGCTGTTTTTT. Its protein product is CASSSGLAVYTGELFF.

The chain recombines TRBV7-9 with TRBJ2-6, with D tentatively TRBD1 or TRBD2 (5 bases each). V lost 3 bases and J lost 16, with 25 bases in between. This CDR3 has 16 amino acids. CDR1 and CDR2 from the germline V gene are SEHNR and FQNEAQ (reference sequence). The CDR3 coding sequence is TGTGCCAGCAGCTTTCAAAGAAGCGAGGGGAGCGACGAGCTGACTTTC. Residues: CASSFQRSEGSDELTF.

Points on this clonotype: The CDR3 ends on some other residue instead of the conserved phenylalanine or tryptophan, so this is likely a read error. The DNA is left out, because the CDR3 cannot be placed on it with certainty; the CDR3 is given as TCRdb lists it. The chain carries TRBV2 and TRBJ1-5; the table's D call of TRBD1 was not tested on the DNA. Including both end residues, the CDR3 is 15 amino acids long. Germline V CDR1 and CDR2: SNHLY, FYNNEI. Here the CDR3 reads CASSEGAAHEQFFEP.

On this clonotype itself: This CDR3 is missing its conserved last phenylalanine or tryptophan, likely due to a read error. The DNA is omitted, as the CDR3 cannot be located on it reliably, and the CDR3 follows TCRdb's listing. The CDR3 is CASGLADGDTL. This chain connects TRBV7-3 to TRBJ1-2. The CDR3 length equals 11 residues, ends included. Germline V gene lookup returns CDR1 SGHTA and CDR2 FQGTGA.

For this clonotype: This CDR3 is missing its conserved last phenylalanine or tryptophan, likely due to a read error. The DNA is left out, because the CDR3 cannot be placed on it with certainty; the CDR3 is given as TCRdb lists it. The CDR3: CVSSAEGSEQHFG. The chain combines TRBV7-9 with TRBJ2-3; the table's D call, TRBD2, has no DNA check behind it. A total of 13 residues make up the CDR3, ends included. The germline V gene has CDR1 SEHNR and CDR2 FQNEAQ (reference sequence).

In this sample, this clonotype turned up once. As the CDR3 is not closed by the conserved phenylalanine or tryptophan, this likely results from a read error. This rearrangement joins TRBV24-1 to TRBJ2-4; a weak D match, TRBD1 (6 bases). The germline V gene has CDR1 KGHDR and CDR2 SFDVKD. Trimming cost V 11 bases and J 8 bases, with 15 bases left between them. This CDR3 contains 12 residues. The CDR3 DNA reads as TGTGCCAGCGGCATGGCAGGGGACATTCAGTACGTC. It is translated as CASGMAGDIQYV.

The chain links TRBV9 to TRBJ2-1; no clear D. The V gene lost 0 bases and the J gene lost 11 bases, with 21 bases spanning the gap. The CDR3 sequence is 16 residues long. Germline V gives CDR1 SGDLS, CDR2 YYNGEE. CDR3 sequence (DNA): TGTGCCAGCAGCGTAGAGAACCATCCCCTGGTGAACAAGCAGTTCTTC. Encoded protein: CASSVENHPLVNKQFF.

The CDR3 region has the DNA TGTGCCAGCAGCGGGGTTGGGGAGGGTGGCTACACCTTC. This gives the protein CASSGVGEGGYTF. This chain links TRBV7-4 with TRBJ1-2; D is uncertain. The germline CDR1 and CDR2 sequences are SGHVT and SQSDAQ. CDR3 size: 13 residues. V dropped 5 bases and J dropped 7 bases, with 14 bases sitting between them.

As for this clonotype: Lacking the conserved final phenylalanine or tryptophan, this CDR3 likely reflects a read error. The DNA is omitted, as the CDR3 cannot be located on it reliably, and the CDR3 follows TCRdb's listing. Here the CDR3 reads CASSPGSGTRYV. The chain employs TRBV9 and TRBJ2-3; TRBD1 was called by the table and not checked on the DNA. Germline loops: CDR1 SGDLS, CDR2 YYNGEE. The CDR3 is 12 residues long, ends included.

The CDR3 DNA reads TGTGCCAGCAGCTTAGATCTGAGAGGGGGAGGAAACACTGAAGCTTTCTTT. It translates to CASSLDLRGGGNTEAFF. The chain has TRBV11-3 and TRBJ1-1; possibly TRBD1 for D (6 bases). The CDR3 runs to 17 residues. The germline CDR1 and CDR2 sequences are SGHNT and YENEEA. The V end lost 0 bases, the J end lost 2 bases, and 16 bases lay between the germline ends.

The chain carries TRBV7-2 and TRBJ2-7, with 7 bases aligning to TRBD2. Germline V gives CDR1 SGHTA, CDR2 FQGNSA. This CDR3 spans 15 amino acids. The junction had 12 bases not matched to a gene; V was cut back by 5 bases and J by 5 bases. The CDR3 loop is CASSPLVTSVHEQYF. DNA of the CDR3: TGTGCCAGCAGCCCACTAGTCACTAGCGTCCACGAGCAGTACTTC.

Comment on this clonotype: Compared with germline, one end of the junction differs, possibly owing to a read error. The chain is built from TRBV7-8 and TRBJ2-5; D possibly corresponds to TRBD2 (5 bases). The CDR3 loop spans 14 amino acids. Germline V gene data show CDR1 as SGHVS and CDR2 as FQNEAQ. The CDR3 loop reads CATSISRGQETQYF. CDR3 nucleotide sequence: TGTGCCACCAGCATAAGCAGAGGGCAAGAGACGCAGTACTTC.